This T cell receptor beta chain was recovered during a study of cytomegalovirus exposure and HLA in healthy donors. Study-level points and caveats: Immune exposure information available was restricted to CMV serostatus. It was 150 to 200 TCR beta chains that were listed as cytomegalovirus-associated. The likely explanation for a cluster of highly shared sequence variants was sequencing artifact.

Germline loops: CDR1 SNHLY, CDR2 FYNNEI. This CDR3 is 13 amino acids long. The V and J ends lost 7 bases and 7 bases respectively, with 14 bases between them. Comments on this clone: Its antigen is currently unknown.

Primers included in the PCR were 60 Vbeta and 13 Jbeta primers. Sequenced by immunoSEQ multiplex PCR; TCRdb stores in-frame clones only, minus some. The sample holds 100,000 to 150,000 clones, about 10% seen once. This clonotype was obtained from a young woman in good health and CMV-seropositive. The material sequenced was PBMCs. V usage is TRBV2 and J usage is TRBJ2-1, with D maybe TRBD2 (6 bases). The CDR3 loop is CASKGTPGNEQFF. The CDR3, as DNA: TGTGCCAGCAAAGGGACTCCCGGGAATGAGCAGTTCTTC.